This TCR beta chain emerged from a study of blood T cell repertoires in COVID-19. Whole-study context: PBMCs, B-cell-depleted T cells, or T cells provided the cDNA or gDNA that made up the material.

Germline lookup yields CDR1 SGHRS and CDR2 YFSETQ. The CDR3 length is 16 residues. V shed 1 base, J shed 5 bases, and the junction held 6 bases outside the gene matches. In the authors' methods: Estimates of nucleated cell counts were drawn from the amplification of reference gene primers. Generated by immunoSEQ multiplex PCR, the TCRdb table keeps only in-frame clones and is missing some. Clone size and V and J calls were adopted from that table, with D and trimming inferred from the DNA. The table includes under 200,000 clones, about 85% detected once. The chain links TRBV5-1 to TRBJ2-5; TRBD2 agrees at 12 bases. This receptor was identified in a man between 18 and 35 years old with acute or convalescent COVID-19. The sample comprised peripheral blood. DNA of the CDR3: TGCGCCAGCAGCTTGACGACTAGCGGGGGAGCGGAGACCCAGTACTTC. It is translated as CASSLTTSGGAETQYF.